This T cell receptor (beta chain) was recorded in a study of blood T cell repertoires in COVID-19. The CDR3 consists of 15 residues. Trimming took 0 bases from V and 6 from J; bases not matched to a gene: 6. The germline V gene encodes CDR1 LGHNA and CDR2 YNFKEQ. Assay used: immunoSEQ multiplex PCR; TCRdb lists only in-frame clones, some missing. This table holds 170,000 or so clones, 84% found once. The chain combines TRBV4-2 with TRBJ1-2, with 8 nucleotides matching TRBD1. The clonotype originates from a man aged 18 to 30 with active or convalescent COVID-19. Sequencing was performed on peripheral blood. CDR3 sequence reads: CASSQEPTGGDGYTF. Written as DNA, the CDR3 is TGTGCCAGCAGCCAAGAACCTACAGGGGGGGATGGCTACACCTTC.